Listed below are T cell receptor beta chains from one sample, sequenced in a study of cytomegalovirus exposure and HLA in healthy donors. This table comes from immunoSEQ multiplex PCR, and its TCRdb copy is limited to in-frame clones, with some not included. The sample has tens of thousands of clones; approximately 94% are singletons. The sequenced sample was PBMCs. The receptors here all came from a woman aged 18 to 35 in good health and CMV-seronegative. CDR3s include the opening cysteine and the closing phenylalanine or tryptophan. Each record gives: V gene, J gene, clone size, D gene, CDR3 DNA, CDR3 protein. D genes are given only for firm matches. Expanded clones are given a class, and other clones once, few, many or no size at all.

>TRBV5-1|TRBJ2-2|-|-
TGCGCCAGCCGCGACAGAGTGAACACCGGGGAGCTGTTTTTT
CASRDRVNTGELFF
>TRBV5-1|TRBJ2-7|few|-
TGCGCCAGCAGGGCAGGGCCCTCCTACGAGCAGTACTTC
CASRAGPSYEQYF
>TRBV6-5|TRBJ2-2|-|TRBD1
TGTGCCAGCAGGAACGACAGGGGTGAGACCGGGGAGCTGTTTTTT
CASRNDRGETGELFF
>TRBV11-2|TRBJ2-3|-|TRBD2
TGTGCCAGCAGCTGGGCAGCGGGGGCGGGGAGCACAGATACGCAGTATTTT
CASSWAAGAGSTDTQYF
>TRBV7-9|TRBJ1-5|-|TRBD1
TGTGCCAGCAGCTCAAACAGGGGTCAGCCCCAGCATTTT
CASSSNRGQPQHF
>TRBV13|TRBJ2-1|-|-
TGTGCCAGCAGCCCCGTCCCGCGGCAATACAATGAGCAGTTCTTC
CASSPVPRQYNEQFF
>TRBV11-3|TRBJ1-3|-|-
TGTGCCAGCAGCTCCGCTAGAAACACCATATATTTT
CASSSARNTIYF
>TRBV28|TRBJ2-6|-|-
TGTGCCAGCAGTCCCCAGACAGGCGTTGTAGCGTCTGGGGCCAACGTCCTGACTTTC
CASSPQTGVVASGANVLTF
>TRBV2|TRBJ1-5|-|-
TGTGCCAGCAGCCCCGAGGTACGGCCCCAGCATTTT
CASSPEVRPQHF
>TRBV5-1|TRBJ2-7|-|TRBD1
TGCGCCAGCAGCTTGGTGGGGACAGTCACCTACGAGCAGTACTTC
CASSLVGTVTYEQYF
>TRBV28|TRBJ1-2|-|TRBD1
TGTGCCAGCAGTCAAACAGGGGGCTATGGCTACACCTTC
CASSQTGGYGYTF
>TRBV28|TRBJ1-1|-|TRBD1
TGTGCCAGCAGTCTCTGGACAGGGAGGGGTAGCACTGAAGCTTTCTTT
CASSLWTGRGSTEAFF
>TRBV7-2|TRBJ2-7|-|TRBD1
TGTGCCAGCAGCTTCCTCCCAGGGGGCAAGAGGGGAGCATACGAGCAGTACTTC
CASSFLPGGKRGAYEQYF
>TRBV10-3|TRBJ2-1|-|TRBD2
TGTGCCATCAGTGCACTACTAGCGGAGGCCTACAATGAGCAGTTCTTC
CAISALLAEAYNEQFF
>TRBV6-1|TRBJ1-4|-|-
TGTGCTCTAGCCAGGGGCGGGTTTGGTTTAGAAAAACTGTTTTTT
CALARGGFGLEKLFF
>TRBV5-5|TRBJ1-2|-|-
TGTGCCAGCAGCTTGGGACTTCATGGCTACACCTTC
CASSLGLHGYTF
>TRBV2|TRBJ2-3|-|-
TGTGCCAGTCACACAGATACGCAGTATTTT
CASHTDTQYF